One and the same sample provided the 14 T cell receptor beta chains below, sequenced in a study of CD8+CD57+ T cells in acquired aplastic anemia. Genomic DNA provided the template from which TCR beta VDJ and CDR3 profiles were obtained. TCRdb fed the reads into MiXCR, producing one record per CDR3 protein. The sample lists about 170,000 distinct CDR3 sequences, just under 65% occurring once. The sequenced material came from sorted CD4+, CD8+, or CD8+CD57+ T cells (not recorded which) from PBMCs. The receptors stem from a human donor in good health.

The J gene is TRBJ2-3, the V gene TRBV19, with TRBD2 identical over 9 bases. The germline V gene encodes CDR1 LNHDA and CDR2 SQIVND (reference sequence). The CDR3 spans 16 residues. With V trimmed by 7 bases and J by 6 bases, 14 bases remained unmatched. The CDR3 coding sequence is TGTGCCAGTACCTCGACGGTCGGGCGGGGGGGTGATACGCAGTATTTT. Amino acids: CASTSTVGRGGDTQYF.

A few counts support this clonotype. The chain links TRBV7-3 to TRBJ2-3, with TRBD2 as a possible D gene (6 bases). CDR3 size: 16 residues. CDR1 is SGHTA, CDR2 FQGTGA, per germline. V lost 5 bases to trimming and J lost 0 bases, with 15 bases between them. The CDR3 reads CASSPYRRDSTDTQYF. CDR3 sequence (DNA): TGTGCCAGCAGCCCCTATCGGAGGGACAGCACAGATACGCAGTATTTT.

The chain uses TRBV7-8 and TRBJ1-1; a weak D match, TRBD1 (6 bases). Trimming pared 5 bases from V and 6 bases from J, leaving 7 bases between. There are 11 residues in the CDR3. Germline V gives CDR1 SGHVS, CDR2 FQNEAQ. CDR3: CASSHRAEAFF. The CDR3 region has the DNA TGTGCCAGCAGCCACAGGGCTGAAGCTTTCTTT.

As for this clonotype: At one end, the junction sequence differs from germline, possibly due to a read error. J is TRBJ2-3 and V is TRBV27, with D hard to call. Per germline, CDR1 MNHEY and CDR2 SMNVEV (reference sequence). This CDR3 contains 12 residues. The CDR3 DNA reads TGTGCCAGCAGTCGACGCACAGACACGCACTATTTT. Amino acids: CASSRRTDTHYF.

This sequence joins TRBV2 and TRBJ2-1; D unclear. This CDR3 spans 12 amino acids. The V gene lost 1 base and the J gene lost 9 bases, with 7 bases spanning the gap. Looked up from germline, CDR1 is SNHLY and CDR2 is FYNNEI. CDR3 region: CASSEEGIEQFF. CDR3 sequence (DNA): TGTGCCAGCAGTGAAGAAGGAATTGAGCAGTTCTTC.

The V call is TRBV7-3, the J call TRBJ2-1; 14 bases match TRBD2. The CDR3 contains 20 residues. Trimming removed 1 base from V and 0 bases from J; junction bases left unmatched: 8. Germline V gives CDR1 SGHTA, CDR2 FQGTGA. Here the CDR3 reads CASSLRGGLAGEVSYNEQFF. As DNA, the CDR3 is TGTGCCAGCAGCTTAAGAGGGGGACTAGCGGGAGAGGTCTCCTACAATGAGCAGTTCTTC.

The V call is TRBV20-1, the J call TRBJ2-7; D remains ambiguous. The CDR3 is 11 amino acids. Germline V CDR1 and CDR2: DFQATT, SNEGSKA (reference sequence). This chain's CDR3 is CSGLIGYEQYF. CDR3 bases: TGCAGCGGCCTCATCGGCTACGAGCAGTACTTC.

This clonotype was recorded many times. The chain combines TRBV19 with TRBJ2-1, with 7 nucleotides matching TRBD1. Germline-derived CDR1 and CDR2 are LNHDA and SQIVND (reference sequence). CDR3 length: 14 residues. Germline trimming cut 7 bases from V and 0 bases from J; bases unmatched to any gene: 3. Here the CDR3 DNA reads TGTGCCAGTAACGACAGGGTCTCCTACAATGAGCAGTTCTTC. This sequence encodes CASNDRVSYNEQFF.

This clonotype was observed a handful of times. The V gene is TRBV6-1, the J gene TRBJ2-1; the match to TRBD2 covers 7 bases. CDR1 is MNHNS and CDR2 is SASEGT in the germline V gene. This CDR3 region has 15 residues. The V and J ends lost 2 bases and 0 bases, in that order; junction bases with no gene match: 1. The CDR3 DNA is TGTGCCAGCAGTGAATTAGCGGGCTCCTACAATGAGCAGTTCTTC. This sequence encodes CASSELAGSYNEQFF.

This sequence joins TRBV7-6 and TRBJ1-2; 11 bases are shared with TRBD1. CDR3 length: 13 residues. Per the germline V gene, CDR1 is SGHVS and CDR2 is FNYEAQ. J was trimmed by 8 bases and V by 2 bases; bases with no gene match: 1. The CDR3 DNA follows: TGTGCCAGCAGCTTACGGACAGGGGGCGGCTACACCTTC. Translating gives CASSLRTGGGYTF.

This clonotype was seen at least ten times. The junction shows a germline mismatch at one end, possibly a read error. The chain joins TRBV15 to TRBJ1-3; 7 nucleotides agree with TRBD1. Germline CDR1 LNHNV, CDR2 YYDKDF (reference sequence). The CDR3 is 14 residues long. The CDR3 loop is CATSRGGPGNTIYF. The CDR3, as DNA: TGTGCCACCAGTAGAGGGGGCCCTGGAAACACCATATATTTT. The entire variable domain, with the rest obtained from reference TRBV15 and TRBJ1-3, is as follows: DAMVIQNPRYQVTQFGKPVTLSCSQTLNHNVMYWYQQKSSQAPKLLFHYYDKDFNNEADTPDNFQSRRPNTSFCFLDIRSPGLGDTAMYLCATSRGGPGNTIYFGEGSWLTVV.

Ten or more counts support this clonotype. The CDR3 DNA is TGTGCCAGCAGCCCGCAGGTGGGGACCAACGAGCAGTACTTC. This encodes CASSPQVGTNEQYF. The chain employs TRBV7-9 and TRBJ2-7; either TRBD1 or TRBD2 may supply D (5 bases each). The CDR3 is made up of 14 amino acids. V was shortened by 5 bases and J by 5 bases, with 16 bases between the two germline ends. Germline CDR1 reads SEHNR; CDR2 reads FQNEAQ (reference sequence). Together with reference TRBV7-9 and TRBJ2-7, the CDR3 gives the full variable domain: DTGVSQNPRHKITKRGQNVTFRCDPISEHNRLYWYRQTLGQGPEFLTYFQNEAQLEKSRLLSDRFSAERPKGSFSTLEIQRTEQGDSAMYLCASSPQVGTNEQYFGPGTRLTVT.

The chain employs TRBV15 and TRBJ2-1, with D unresolved. Per germline, CDR1 LNHNV and CDR2 YYDKDF (reference sequence). The ends were cut back, 5 bases at V and 9 bases at J, with 8 bases in the middle. The CDR3 consists of 11 residues. CDR3 protein: CATSATGEQFF. CDR3 sequence (DNA): TGTGCCACCAGCGCCACTGGTGAGCAGTTCTTC.

At least ten counts were recorded for this clonotype. The V gene is TRBV27, the J gene TRBJ2-7; 7 nucleotides agree with TRBD1. V lost 4 bases to trimming and J lost 0 bases; unmatched junction nucleotides: 9. In germline, CDR1 is MNHEY, CDR2 SMNVEV (reference sequence). The CDR3 is made up of 16 amino acids. This chain's CDR3 is CASSSWGTAPSYEQYF. DNA of the CDR3: TGTGCCAGCAGTTCCTGGGGGACAGCTCCCTCCTACGAGCAGTACTTC.